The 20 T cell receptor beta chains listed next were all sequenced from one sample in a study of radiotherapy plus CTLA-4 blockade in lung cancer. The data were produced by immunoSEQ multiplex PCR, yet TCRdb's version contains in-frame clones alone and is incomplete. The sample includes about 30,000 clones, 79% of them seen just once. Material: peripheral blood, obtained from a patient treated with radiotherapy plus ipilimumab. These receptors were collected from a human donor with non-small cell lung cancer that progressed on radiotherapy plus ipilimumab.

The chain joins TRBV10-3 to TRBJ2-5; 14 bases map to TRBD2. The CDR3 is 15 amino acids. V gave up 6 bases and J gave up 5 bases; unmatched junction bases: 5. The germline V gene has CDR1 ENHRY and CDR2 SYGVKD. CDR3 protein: CAISPGLAGAETQYF. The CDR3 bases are TGTGCCATCAGCCCGGGACTAGCGGGGGCTGAGACCCAGTACTTC.

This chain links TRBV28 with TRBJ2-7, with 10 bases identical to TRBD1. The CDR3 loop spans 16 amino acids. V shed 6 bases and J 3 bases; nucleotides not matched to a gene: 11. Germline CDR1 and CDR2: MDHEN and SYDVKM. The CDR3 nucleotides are TGTGCCAGCAGCTCCCCCGGGACAGGGGTGGACTACGAGCAGTACTTC. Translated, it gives CASSSPGTGVDYEQYF. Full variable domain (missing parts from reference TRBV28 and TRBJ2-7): DVKVTQSSRYLVKRTGEKVFLECVQDMDHENMFWYRQDPGLGLRLIYFSYDVKMKEKGDIPEGYSVSREKKERFSLILESASTNQTSMYLCASSSPGTGVDYEQYFGPGTRLTVT.

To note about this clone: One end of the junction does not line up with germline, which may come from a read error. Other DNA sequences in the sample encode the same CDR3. The CDR3 loop reads CASSVDGTGPTYEQYF. The CDR3 nucleotides are TGTGCCAGCAGCGTAGATGGGACAGGGCCTACCTACGAGCAATACTTC. This chain connects TRBV9 to TRBJ2-7; TRBD1 agrees at 9 bases. Germline V gene sequence: CDR1 SGDLS, CDR2 YYNGEE. CDR3 length: 16 amino acids.

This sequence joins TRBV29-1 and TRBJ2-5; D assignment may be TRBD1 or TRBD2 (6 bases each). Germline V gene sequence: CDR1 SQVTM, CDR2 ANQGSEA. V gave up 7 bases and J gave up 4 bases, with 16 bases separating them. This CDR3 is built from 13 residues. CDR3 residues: CSAGDGGGETQYF. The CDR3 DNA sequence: TGCAGCGCCGGGGATGGAGGGGGAGAGACCCAGTACTTC.

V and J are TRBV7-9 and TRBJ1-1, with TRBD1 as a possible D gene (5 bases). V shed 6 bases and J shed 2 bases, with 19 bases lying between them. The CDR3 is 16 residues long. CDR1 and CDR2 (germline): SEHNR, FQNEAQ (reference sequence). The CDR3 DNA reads TGTGCCAGCAGTTCCCCAAATCGGGGGGTTAACACTGAAGCTTTCTTT. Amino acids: CASSSPNRGVNTEAFF. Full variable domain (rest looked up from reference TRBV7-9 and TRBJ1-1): DTGVSQNPRHKITKRGQNVTFRCDPISEHNRLYWYRQTLGQGPEFLTYFQNEAQLEKSRLLSDRFSAERPKGSFSTLEIQRTEQGDSAMYLCASSSPNRGVNTEAFFGQGTRLTVV.

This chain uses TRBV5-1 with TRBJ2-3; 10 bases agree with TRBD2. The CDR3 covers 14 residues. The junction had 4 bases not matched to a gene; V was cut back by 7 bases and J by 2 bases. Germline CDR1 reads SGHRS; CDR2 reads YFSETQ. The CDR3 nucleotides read TGCGCCAGCTATAGCGGGGGGCCCACAGATACGCAGTATTTT. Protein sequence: CASYSGGPTDTQYF.

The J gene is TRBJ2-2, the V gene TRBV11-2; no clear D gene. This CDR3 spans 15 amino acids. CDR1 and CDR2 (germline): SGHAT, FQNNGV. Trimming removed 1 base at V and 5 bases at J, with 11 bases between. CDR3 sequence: CASSLGQRETGELFF. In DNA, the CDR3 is TGTGCCAGCAGCTTAGGCCAGAGAGAAACCGGGGAGCTGTTTTTT. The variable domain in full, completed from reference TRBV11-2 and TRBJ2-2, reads EAGVAQSPRYKIIEKRQSVAFWCNPISGHATLYWYQQILGQGPKLLIQFQNNGVVDDSQLPKDRFSAERLKGVDSTLKIQPAKLEDSAVYLCASSLGQRETGELFFGEGSRLTVL.

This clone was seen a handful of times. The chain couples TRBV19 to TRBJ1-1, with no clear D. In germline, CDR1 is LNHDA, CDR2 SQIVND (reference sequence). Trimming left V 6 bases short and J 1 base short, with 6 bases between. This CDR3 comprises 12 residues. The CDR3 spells CASSPGNTEAFF. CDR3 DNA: TGTGCCAGTAGCCCAGGGAACACTGAAGCTTTCTTT.

For the CDR3, the DNA is TGTGCCAGCAGCCAAGTTTTTGCGGGGGACACCTACAATGAGCAGTTCTTC. Its protein product is CASSQVFAGDTYNEQFF. This chain links TRBV14 with TRBJ2-1, with D maybe TRBD2 (7 bases). There are 17 residues in the CDR3. Trimming pared 1 base from V and 2 bases from J, leaving 15 bases between. Germline values: CDR1 SGHDN, CDR2 FVKESK.

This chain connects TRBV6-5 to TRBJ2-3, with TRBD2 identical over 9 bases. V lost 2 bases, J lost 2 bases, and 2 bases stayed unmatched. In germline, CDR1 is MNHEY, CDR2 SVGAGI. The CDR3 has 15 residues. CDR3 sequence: CASSYASGTTDTQYF. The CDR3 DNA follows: TGTGCCAGCAGTTACGCTAGCGGGACCACAGATACGCAGTATTTT.

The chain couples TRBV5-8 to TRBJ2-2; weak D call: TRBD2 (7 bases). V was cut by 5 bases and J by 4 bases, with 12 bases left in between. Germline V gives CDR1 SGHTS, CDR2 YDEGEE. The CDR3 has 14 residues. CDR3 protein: CASRRGGPTGELFF. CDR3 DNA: TGTGCCAGCAGGAGGGGGGGCCCCACCGGGGAGCTGTTTTTT.

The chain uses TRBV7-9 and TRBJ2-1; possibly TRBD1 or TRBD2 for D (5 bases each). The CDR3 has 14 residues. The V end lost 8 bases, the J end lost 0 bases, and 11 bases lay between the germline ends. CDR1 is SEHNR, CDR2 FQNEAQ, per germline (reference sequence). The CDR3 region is CASGTAGSYNEQFF. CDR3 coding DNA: TGTGCCAGCGGGACGGCGGGCTCCTACAATGAGCAGTTCTTC.

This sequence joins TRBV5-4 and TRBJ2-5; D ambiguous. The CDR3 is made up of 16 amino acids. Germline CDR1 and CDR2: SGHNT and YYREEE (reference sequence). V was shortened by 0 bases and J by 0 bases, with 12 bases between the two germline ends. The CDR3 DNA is TGTGCCAGCAGCTTGGCGGATCAGTTGTACCAAGAGACCCAGTACTTC. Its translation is CASSLADQLYQETQYF.

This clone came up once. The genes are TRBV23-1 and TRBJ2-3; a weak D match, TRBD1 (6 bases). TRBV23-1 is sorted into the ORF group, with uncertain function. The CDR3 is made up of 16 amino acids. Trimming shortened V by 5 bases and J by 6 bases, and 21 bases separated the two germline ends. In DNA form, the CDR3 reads TGCGCCAGCAGTAGAACAGGGCGGAGGTCTATGGATACGCAGTATTTT. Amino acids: CASSRTGRRSMDTQYF.

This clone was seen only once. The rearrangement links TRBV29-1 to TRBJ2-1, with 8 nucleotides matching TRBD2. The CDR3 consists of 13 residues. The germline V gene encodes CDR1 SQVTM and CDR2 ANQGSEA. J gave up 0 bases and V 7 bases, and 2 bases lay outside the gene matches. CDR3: CSAGGVSYNEQFF. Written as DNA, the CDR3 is TGCAGCGCGGGGGGGGTCTCCTACAATGAGCAGTTCTTC.

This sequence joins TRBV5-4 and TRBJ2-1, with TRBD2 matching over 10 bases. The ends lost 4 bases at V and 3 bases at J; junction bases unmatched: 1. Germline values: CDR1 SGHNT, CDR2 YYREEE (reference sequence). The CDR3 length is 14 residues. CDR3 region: CASSLAGDYNEQFF. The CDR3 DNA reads TGTGCCAGCAGCCTAGCGGGGGACTACAATGAGCAGTTCTTC.

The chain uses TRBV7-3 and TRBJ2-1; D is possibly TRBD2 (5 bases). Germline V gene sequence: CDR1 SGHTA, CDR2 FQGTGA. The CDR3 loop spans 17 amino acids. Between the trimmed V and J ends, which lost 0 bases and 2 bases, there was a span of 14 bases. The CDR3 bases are TGTGCCAGCAGCTTAACCCCTGTGGCGGGTCCCTACAATGAGCAGTTCTTC. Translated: CASSLTPVAGPYNEQFF.

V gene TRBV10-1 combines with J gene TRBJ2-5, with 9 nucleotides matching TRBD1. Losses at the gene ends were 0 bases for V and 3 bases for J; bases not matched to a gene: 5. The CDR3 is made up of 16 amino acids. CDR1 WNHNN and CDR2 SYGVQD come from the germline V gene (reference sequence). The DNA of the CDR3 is TGCGCCAGCAGTGAGTCTGTCACAGGGGGCGAAGAGACCCAGTACTTC. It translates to CASSESVTGGEETQYF.

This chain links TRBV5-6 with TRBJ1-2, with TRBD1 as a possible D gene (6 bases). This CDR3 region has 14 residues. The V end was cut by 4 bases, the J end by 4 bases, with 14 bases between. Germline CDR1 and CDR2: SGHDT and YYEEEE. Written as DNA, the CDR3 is TGTGCCAGCAGCCCCGGGGGCGGAGCCTATGGCTACACCTTC. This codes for CASSPGGGAYGYTF.

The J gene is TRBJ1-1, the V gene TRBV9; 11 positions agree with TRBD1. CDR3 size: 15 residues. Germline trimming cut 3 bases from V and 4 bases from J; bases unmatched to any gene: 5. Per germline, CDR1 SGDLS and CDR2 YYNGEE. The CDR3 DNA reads TGTGCCAGCAGCGCGGGGACAGGGGGGACCACTGAAGCTTTCTTT. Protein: CASSAGTGGTTEAFF.